This T cell receptor (beta chain) was identified during a study of T cell responses to AZD1222 COVID-19 vaccine (dated by TCRdb to the early 2020s). With respect to the entire study: A total of around 240 trial participants underwent TCR sequencing, of whom 207 received two doses of AZD1222 and about 25 received two doses of the MenACWY control vaccine. Trial participants were enrolled into age subgroups of 18-55, 56-69 and 70-plus years, which contained roughly 140, 27 and 60 TCR-sequenced participants, respectively. General study outcomes and caveats: Conclusions about previously exposed vaccinees are limited because only six or seven AZD1222 recipients were SARS-CoV-2 seropositive at baseline. Participants were mostly white British, with more females than males. The authors suggested clonal diversity may have been underestimated. Nearly half of unique spike-specific TCRs reportedly recognized epitopes outside regions mutated in the B.1.351 and B.1.1.7 variants. After two AZD1222 doses, both the breadth and the depth of spike-specific TCRs were significantly higher than at day 0 and than in MenACWY recipients. CD4 TCRs associated with the vaccine covered the entire spike protein, and the dominant responses were in regions 160-218 and 743-854. Because no day 14 peak-response samples were available, the repertoires could be characterized only after the peak T cell response. In the small 56-69-year group, the increase in depth fell short of significance, most likely because of low power.

Turning to this clone: Its antigen specificity is not known. No base-level quality is on record; no much larger clone is a single base apart.

In light of the paper, this sample's time point label describes: about 28 days (+/-7) after the second vaccine dose. AZD1222 recipients whose second dose came at about 4 weeks and those whose second dose came at about 12 weeks were combined into one group, since spike-specific TCR depth and breadth did not differ between the two schedules. Vaccinee samples came from UK trials COV001 and COV002, including a single-blind randomized controlled phase 2/3 trial of AZD1222 (ChAdOx1 nCoV-19) in healthy adults. For TCRbeta chain sequencing, PBMC samples were collected from trial participants at day 0 and at day 28 after the second dose. The CDR3 regions of human TCRbeta chains were subjected to immunosequencing. The authors processed their data as follows. Repertoire TCRs were matched against a reference library of SARS-CoV-2-specific TCRs generated with the MIRA antigen-specificity platform. Breadth meant the fraction of unique TCRs that were SARS-CoV-2-associated, whereas depth meant the fraction of total T cells that were SARS-CoV-2-associated. Using the MIRA data, each spike-specific TCR was mapped to the spike region that the TCR reacts to and placed in a CD4 or CD8 class. Log10-transformed breadth and depth values were compared by one-way ANOVA with Sidak's multiple comparisons tests. In its TCRdb copy, this immuneACCESS table keeps in-frame sequences only and misses some clones. Where compared with another copy, unresolved V genes explain less than half of these, and the others have no known cause. That table is the source of V, J and clone size, and D and trimming were worked out from the DNA. The sample table records 95,000 to 110,000 clones; approximately 90% of these occur just once. Approximately 5.6% of the sample is held by the ten biggest clonotypes.

Trimming at the junction amounts to 3 bases on V and 0 bases on J, and the germline ends lie 9 bases apart. In the germline V gene (reference sequence), CDR1 corresponds to SGHKS and CDR2 to YYEKEE. The CDR3 starts with the cysteine, ends with the phenylalanine, and has 14 residues. This entry keeps only the CDR3 DNA: 42 bases, framed from base 1. The chain uses TRBV5-5 and TRBJ1-1, with TRBD1 perhaps the D gene, on 5 matching bases. The sequence was collected from an adult who received the AZD1222 COVID-19 vaccine. Material: peripheral blood, obtained 28 days after the second AZD1222 dose. The DNA is as follows: TGTGCCAGCAGCTCGACAGTTCTGAACACTGAAGCTTTCTTT. The resulting protein is CASSSTVLNTEAFF.